The sample holds a few counts of the clone carrying this TCR beta chain. What it recognizes is unknown. An absence of ophthalmopathy progression within 18 months meant stable Graves' hyperthyroidism. About 10 ml of fresh peripheral blood supplied the PBMCs. The CDR3 covers 16 residues. The V gene lost 0 bases and the J gene lost 0 bases, with 10 bases spanning the gap. From germline, CDR1 is SGHVS and CDR2 FQNEAQ. The data originate from a study of T cells in Graves' hyperthyroidism and ophthalmopathy. Amplification targeted TCR beta CDR3 regions from RNA transcripts. The HTBI primer set drove a first-round RT-PCR of the TCR CDR3. TCRdb fed the multiplex PCR reads into MiXCR, producing one record per CDR3 protein. The table includes a few hundred thousand distinct CDR3 sequences, around 25% detected once. General study results and limits: Most clonotypes that expanded in the thyroid above 0.001 also showed up in blood.

The chain joins TRBV7-8 to TRBJ2-3; perhaps TRBD1 as D (5 bases). Input material: blood. The sequence was collected from a man aged 45-65 years with Graves' hyperthyroidism. In nucleotides, the CDR3 is TGTGCCAGCAGCTTAGCGGCGACAGTAAGCACAGATACGCAGTATTTT. Translated, it gives CASSLAATVSTDTQYF.